The clone carrying this T cell receptor beta chain occurred once. Antigen unknown. The record originates from a study of OX40 agonist ivuxolimab in advanced cancers. About the research overall: 40% to 50% of patients had received prior checkpoint inhibitor therapy. Study-level findings and limits: Antigen specificity of clonally expanded peripheral T cells was not established.

The method was immunoSEQ multiplex PCR; TCRdb's version includes in-frame clones alone and lacks a portion of them. The table has around 53,000 clones, roughly nine tenths seen once; the top ten hold approximately 6.8%. V lost 0 bases to trimming and J lost 4 bases; unmatched junction nucleotides: 6. The CDR3 spans 15 residues. Germline V gene data show CDR1 as SGHRS and CDR2 as YFSETQ. Systemic immunosuppression or autoimmune disease history was grounds to exclude patients. The investigators sampled blood at baseline, at cycle 4 day 1, and at cycle 7 day 1. This sequence originates from an adult with an advanced solid tumor such as melanoma, head and neck, liver or kidney cancer. V gene TRBV5-1 combines with J gene TRBJ1-2, with 7 bases identical to TRBD1. The sample here was CD4+ or CD8+ T cells sorted from blood, taken in a trial of the OX40 agonist ivuxolimab. The CDR3 DNA reads as TGCGCCAGCAGCTTGGCAGGGGACAGCAGCTATGGCTACACCTTC. This encodes CASSLAGDSSYGYTF. The full variable domain, with the rest looked up from reference TRBV5-1 and TRBJ1-2, is KAGVTQTPRYLIKTRGQQVTLSCSPISGHRSVSWYQQTPGQGLQFLFEYFSETQRNKGNFPGRFSGRQFSNSRSEMNVSTLELGDSALYLCASSLAGDSSYGYTFGSGTRLTVV.